This note documents a single T cell receptor beta chain sequence. The antigen remains unidentified. Germline CDR1 is SGHAT and CDR2 is FQNNGV. CDR3 length: 16 residues. V lost 5 bases and J lost 3; bases outside the gene matches: 12. Using immunoSEQ multiplex PCR, the repertoire was profiled, and TCRdb retains in-frame clones only, with some absent. The sample carries some 60,000 clones, about 89% recorded once. This record belongs to a study of OX40 agonist ivuxolimab in advanced cancers. Overall study results and limits: Among patients with partial responses at 0.1-3.0 mg/kg, clonal expansion was among the lowest. Antigens targeted by the expanded peripheral T cells were not determined.

The TCR comes from an adult with an advanced solid tumor such as melanoma, head and neck, liver or kidney cancer. The sample consisted of CD4+ or CD8+ T cells sorted from blood, taken in a trial of the OX40 agonist ivuxolimab. The V gene is TRBV11-2, the J gene TRBJ2-7, with 8 bases fitting TRBD2. CDR3 DNA: TGTGCCAGCAGCCGGGCCAACCGGGAGGGCCGCTACGAGCAGTACTTC. It specifies CASSRANREGRYEQYF.